This TCR beta chain was sequenced during a study of cytomegalovirus exposure and HLA in healthy donors. Comments on this clone: Its antigen is still unknown.

Findings and limits, study-wide: A highly shared variant cluster was judged a likely technical artifact. Later work showed greater clonal expansion in HLA-associated TCR beta chains than in equally common others. Available immune exposure information was restricted to CMV serostatus only.

The PCR had 60 Vbeta and 13 Jbeta primers. Using immunoSEQ multiplex PCR, the repertoire was profiled, and TCRdb retains in-frame clones only, with some absent. The sample has 200,000 to 250,000 clones; 77% are singletons. This TCR was recovered from a woman aged 60-70 years in good health and CMV-seropositive. The sample was PBMCs.

CDR3 in amino acids: CASSFGTSGGRKTQYF. The CDR3 bases are TGTGCCAGCAGTTTCGGGACTAGCGGAGGGCGGAAGACCCAGTACTTC. The gene calls are TRBV27 and TRBJ2-5; 11 positions agree with TRBD2. CDR1 is MNHEY, CDR2 SMNVEV, per germline (reference sequence). J lost 6 bases, V lost 3 bases, and 9 bases had no gene match. The CDR3 consists of 16 residues.